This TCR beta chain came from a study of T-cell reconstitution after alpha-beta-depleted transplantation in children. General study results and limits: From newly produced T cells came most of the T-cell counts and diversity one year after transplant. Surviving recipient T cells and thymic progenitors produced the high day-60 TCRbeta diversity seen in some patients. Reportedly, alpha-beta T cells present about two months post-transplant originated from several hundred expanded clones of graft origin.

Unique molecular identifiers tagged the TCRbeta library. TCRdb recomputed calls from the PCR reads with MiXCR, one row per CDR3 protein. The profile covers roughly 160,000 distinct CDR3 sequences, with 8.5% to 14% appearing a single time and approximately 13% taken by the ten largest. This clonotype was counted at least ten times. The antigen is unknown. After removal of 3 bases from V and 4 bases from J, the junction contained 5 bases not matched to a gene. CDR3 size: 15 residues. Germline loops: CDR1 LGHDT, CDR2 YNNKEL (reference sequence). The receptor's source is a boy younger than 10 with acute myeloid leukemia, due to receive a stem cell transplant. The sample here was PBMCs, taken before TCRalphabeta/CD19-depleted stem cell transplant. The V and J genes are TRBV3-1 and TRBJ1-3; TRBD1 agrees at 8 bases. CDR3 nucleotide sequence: TGTGCCAGCAGCCAGACCGGACAGGGCGGAAACACCATATATTTT. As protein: CASSQTGQGGNTIYF.